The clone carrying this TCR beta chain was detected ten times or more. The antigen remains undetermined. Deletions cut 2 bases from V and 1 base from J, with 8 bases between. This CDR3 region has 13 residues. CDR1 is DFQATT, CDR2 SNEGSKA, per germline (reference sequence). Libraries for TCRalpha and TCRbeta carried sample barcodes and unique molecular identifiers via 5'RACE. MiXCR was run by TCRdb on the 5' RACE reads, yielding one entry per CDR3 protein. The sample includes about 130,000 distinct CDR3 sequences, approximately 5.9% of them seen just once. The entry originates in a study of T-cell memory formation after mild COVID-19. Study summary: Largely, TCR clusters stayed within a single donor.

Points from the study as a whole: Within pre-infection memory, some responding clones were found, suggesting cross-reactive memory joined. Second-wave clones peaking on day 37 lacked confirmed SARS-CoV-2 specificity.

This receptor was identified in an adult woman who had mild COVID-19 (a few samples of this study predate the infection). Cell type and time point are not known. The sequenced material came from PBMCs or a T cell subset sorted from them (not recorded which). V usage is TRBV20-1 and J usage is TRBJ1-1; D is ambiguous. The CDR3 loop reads CSARHLWNTEAFF. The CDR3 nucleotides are TGCAGTGCTAGACATTTGTGGAACACTGAAGCTTTCTTT.